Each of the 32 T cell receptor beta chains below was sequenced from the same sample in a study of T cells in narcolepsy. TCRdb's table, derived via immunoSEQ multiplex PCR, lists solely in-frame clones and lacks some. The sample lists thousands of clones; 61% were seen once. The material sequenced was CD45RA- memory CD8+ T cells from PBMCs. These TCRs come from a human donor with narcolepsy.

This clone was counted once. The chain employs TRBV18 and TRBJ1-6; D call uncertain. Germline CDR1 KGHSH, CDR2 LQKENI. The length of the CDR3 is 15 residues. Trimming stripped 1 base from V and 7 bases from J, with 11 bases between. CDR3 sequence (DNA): TGTGCCAGCTCACCACAAGGGAGGACGAATTCACCCCTCCACTTT. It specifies CASSPQGRTNSPLHF.

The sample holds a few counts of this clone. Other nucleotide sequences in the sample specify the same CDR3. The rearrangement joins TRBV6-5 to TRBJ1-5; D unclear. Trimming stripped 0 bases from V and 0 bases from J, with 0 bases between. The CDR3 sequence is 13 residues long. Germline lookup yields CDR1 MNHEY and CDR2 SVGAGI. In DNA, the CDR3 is TGTGCCAGCAGTTACTCTAGCAATCAGCCCCAGCATTTT. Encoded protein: CASSYSSNQPQHF.

CDR3 bases: TGTGCCAGCAGAGGACAGGGGAGTAATTCACCCCTCCACTTT. Translated, it gives CASRGQGSNSPLHF. V is TRBV6-4 and J is TRBJ1-6, with 9 positions matching TRBD1. V shed 6 bases, J shed 6 bases, and the junction held 3 bases outside the gene matches. The CDR3 has 14 residues. Germline values: CDR1 MRHNA, CDR2 SNTAGT.

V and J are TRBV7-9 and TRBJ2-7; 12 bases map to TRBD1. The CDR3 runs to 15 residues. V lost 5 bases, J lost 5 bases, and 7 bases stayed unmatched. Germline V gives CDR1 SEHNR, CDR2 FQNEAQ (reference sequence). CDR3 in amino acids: CASSPGTGGLDEQYF. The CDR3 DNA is TGTGCCAGCAGCCCCGGGACAGGGGGCTTGGACGAGCAGTACTTC.

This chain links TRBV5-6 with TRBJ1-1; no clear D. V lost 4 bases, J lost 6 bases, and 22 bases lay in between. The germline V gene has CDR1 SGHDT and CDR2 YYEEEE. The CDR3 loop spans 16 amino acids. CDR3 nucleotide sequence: TGTGCCAGCAGCCAAGATGGGGAGGGAAGCAGCGCTGAAGCTTTCTTT. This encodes CASSQDGEGSSAEAFF.

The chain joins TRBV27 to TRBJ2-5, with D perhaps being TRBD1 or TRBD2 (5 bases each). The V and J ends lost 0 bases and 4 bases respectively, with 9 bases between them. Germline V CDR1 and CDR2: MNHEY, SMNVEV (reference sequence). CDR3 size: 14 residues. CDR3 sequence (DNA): TGTGCCAGCAGTTTATCGGTAGGGACAGAGACCCAGTACTTC. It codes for CASSLSVGTETQYF.

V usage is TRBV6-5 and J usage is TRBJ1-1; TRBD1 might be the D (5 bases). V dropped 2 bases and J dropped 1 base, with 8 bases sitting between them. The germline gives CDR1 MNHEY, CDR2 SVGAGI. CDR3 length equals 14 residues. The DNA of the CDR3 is TGTGCCAGCAGTTACGGGGGGGAGAACACTGAAGCTTTCTTT. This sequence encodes CASSYGGENTEAFF.

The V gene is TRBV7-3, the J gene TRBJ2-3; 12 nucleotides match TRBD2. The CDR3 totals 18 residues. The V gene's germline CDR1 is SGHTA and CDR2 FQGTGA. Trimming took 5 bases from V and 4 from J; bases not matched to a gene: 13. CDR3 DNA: TGTGCCAGCAGCCACCCCCTAGCGGGGGGGCCTAACGCAGATACGCAGTATTTT. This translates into CASSHPLAGGPNADTQYF.

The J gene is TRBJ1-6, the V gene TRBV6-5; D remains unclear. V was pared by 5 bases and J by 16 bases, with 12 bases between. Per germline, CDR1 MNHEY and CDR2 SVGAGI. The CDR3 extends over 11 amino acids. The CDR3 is CASSADLNLHF. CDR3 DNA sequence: TGTGCCAGCAGTGCAGACCTGAATCTCCACTTT.

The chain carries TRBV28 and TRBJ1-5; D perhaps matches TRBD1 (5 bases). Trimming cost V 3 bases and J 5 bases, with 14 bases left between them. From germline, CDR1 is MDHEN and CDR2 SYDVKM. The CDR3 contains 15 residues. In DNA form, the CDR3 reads TGTGCCAGCAGTTTCCCCGACAGCCCGGATCAGCCCCAGCATTTT. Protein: CASSFPDSPDQPQHF.

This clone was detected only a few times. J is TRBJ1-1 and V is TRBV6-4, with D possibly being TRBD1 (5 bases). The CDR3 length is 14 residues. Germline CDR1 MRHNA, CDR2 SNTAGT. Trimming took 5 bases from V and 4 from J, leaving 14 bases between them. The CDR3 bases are TGTGCCAGCAGTTATTTCGGGGGTACCACTGAAGCTTTCTTT. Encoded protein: CASSYFGGTTEAFF.

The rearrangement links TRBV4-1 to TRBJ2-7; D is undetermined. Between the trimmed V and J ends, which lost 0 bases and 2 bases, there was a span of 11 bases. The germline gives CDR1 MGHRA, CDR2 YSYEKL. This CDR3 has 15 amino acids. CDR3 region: CASSQETDVAYEQYF. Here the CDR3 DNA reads TGCGCCAGCAGCCAAGAAACAGACGTCGCCTACGAGCAGTACTTC.

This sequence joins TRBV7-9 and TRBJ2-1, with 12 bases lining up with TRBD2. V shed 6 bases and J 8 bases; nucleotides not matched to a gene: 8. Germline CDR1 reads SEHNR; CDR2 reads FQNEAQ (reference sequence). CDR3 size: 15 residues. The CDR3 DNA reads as TGTGCCAGCAGTCCGGGACTAGCGGGTTGGGATGAGCAGTTCTTC. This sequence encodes CASSPGLAGWDEQFF. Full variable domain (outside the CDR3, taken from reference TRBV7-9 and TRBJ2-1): DTGVSQNPRHKITKRGQNVTFRCDPISEHNRLYWYRQTLGQGPEFLTYFQNEAQLEKSRLLSDRFSAERPKGSFSTLEIQRTEQGDSAMYLCASSPGLAGWDEQFFGPGTRLTVL.

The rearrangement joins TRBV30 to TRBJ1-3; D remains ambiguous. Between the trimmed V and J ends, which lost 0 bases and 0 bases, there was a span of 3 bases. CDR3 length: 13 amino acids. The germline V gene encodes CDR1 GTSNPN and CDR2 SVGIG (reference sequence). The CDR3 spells CAWSVGSGNTIYF. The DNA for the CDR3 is TGTGCCTGGAGTGTGGGCTCTGGAAACACCATATATTTT.

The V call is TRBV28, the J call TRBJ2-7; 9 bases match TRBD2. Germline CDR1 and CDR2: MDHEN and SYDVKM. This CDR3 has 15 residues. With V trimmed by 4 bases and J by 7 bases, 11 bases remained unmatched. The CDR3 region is CASSSRSGGIGEQYF. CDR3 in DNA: TGTGCCAGCAGTTCCCGTAGCGGGGGTATTGGGGAGCAGTACTTC.

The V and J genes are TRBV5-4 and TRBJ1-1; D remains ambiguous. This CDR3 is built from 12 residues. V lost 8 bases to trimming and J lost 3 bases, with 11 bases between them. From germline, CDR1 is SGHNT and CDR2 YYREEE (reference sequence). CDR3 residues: CARGTAYTEAFF. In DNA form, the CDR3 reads TGTGCCAGAGGAACAGCTTACACTGAAGCTTTCTTT.

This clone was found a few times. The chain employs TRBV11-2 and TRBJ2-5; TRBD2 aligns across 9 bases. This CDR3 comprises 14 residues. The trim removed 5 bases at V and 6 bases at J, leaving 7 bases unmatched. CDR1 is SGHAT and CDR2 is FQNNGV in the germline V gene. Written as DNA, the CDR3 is TGTGCCAGCAGCCCCGGGACTAGCTACCAGACCCAGTACTTC. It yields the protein CASSPGTSYQTQYF.

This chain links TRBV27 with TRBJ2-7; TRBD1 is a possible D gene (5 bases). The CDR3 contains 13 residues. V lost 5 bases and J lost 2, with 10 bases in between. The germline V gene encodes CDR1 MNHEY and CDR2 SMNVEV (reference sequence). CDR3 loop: CASSPRVPYEQYF. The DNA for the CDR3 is TGTGCCAGCAGTCCCAGGGTCCCCTACGAGCAGTACTTC.

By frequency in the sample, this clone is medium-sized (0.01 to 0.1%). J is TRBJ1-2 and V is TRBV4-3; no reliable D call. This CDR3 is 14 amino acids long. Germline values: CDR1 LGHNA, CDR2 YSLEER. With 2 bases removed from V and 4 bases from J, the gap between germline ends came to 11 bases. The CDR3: CASSQTGSGYGYTF. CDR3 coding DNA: TGCGCCAGCAGCCAAACGGGGAGTGGCTATGGCTACACCTTC.

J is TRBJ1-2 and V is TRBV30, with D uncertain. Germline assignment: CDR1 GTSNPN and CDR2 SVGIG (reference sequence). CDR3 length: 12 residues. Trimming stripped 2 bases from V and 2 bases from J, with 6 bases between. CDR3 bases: TGTGCCTGGAGTCACCTAAACTATGGCTACACCTTC. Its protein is CAWSHLNYGYTF.

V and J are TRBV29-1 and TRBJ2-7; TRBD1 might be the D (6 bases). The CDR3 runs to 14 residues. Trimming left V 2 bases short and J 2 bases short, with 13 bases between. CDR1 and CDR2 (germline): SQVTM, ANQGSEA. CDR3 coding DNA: TGCAGCGTTGAAATTGGGGACAACGCCTACGAGCAGTACTTC. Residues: CSVEIGDNAYEQYF.

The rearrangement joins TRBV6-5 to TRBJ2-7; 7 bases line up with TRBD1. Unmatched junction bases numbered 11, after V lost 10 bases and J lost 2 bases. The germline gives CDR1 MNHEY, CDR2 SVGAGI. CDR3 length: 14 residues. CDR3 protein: CATEGTETTYEQYF. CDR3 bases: TGTGCCACCGAAGGGACAGAAACTACCTACGAGCAGTACTTC.

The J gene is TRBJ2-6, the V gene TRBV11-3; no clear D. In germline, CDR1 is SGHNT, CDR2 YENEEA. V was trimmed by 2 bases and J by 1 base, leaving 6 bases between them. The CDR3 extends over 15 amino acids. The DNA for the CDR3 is TGTGCCAGCAGCTTAACCGAATCTGGGGCCAACGTCCTGACTTTC. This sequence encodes CASSLTESGANVLTF.

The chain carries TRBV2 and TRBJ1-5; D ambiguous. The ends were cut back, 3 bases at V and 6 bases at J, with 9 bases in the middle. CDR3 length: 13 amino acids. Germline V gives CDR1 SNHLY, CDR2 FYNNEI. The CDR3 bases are TGTGCCAGCAGTGAGGGTCGGGGTCAGCCCCAGCATTTT. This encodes CASSEGRGQPQHF.

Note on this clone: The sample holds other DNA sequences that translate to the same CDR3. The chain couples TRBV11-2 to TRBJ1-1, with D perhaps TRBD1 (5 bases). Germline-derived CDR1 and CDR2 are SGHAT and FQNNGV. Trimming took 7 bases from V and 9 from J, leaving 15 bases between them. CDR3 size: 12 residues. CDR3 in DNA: TGTGCCAGCAACTGGGGTGGGGGTAAAGCTTTCTTT. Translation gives CASNWGGGKAFF.

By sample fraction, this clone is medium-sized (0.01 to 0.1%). The CDR3 DNA sequence: TGTGCCAGCAGCCCACAAGTAACTCGAACAGATACGCAGTATTTT. Translation: CASSPQVTRTDTQYF. This chain links TRBV27 with TRBJ2-3; no clear D. This CDR3 has 15 residues. Trimming left V 6 bases short and J 3 bases short, with 16 bases between. CDR1 and CDR2 (germline): MNHEY, SMNVEV (reference sequence).

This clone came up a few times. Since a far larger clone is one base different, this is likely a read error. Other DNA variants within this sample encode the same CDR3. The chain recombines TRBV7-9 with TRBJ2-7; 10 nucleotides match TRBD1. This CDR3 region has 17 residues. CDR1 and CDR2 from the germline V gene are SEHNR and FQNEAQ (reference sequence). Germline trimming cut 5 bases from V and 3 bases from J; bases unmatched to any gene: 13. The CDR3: CASSQDLGTGVVYEQYF. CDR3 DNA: TGTGCCAGCAGCCAAGATCTGGGGACAGGGGTAGTCTACGAGCAGTACTTC.

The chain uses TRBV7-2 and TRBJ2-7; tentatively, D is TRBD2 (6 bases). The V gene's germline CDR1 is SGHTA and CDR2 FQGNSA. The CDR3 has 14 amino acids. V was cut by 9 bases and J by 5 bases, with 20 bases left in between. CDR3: CASQTGTLGNEQYF. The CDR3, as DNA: TGTGCCAGTCAGACCGGGACTCTAGGCAACGAGCAGTACTTC.

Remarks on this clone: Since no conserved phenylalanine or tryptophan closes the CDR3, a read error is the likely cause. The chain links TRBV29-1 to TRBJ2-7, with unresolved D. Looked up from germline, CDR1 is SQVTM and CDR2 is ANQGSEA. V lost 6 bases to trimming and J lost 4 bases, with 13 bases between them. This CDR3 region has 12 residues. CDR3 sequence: CSVRTGPYEQYL. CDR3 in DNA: TGCAGCGTGCGGACGGGTCCTTACGAGCAGTACTTA.

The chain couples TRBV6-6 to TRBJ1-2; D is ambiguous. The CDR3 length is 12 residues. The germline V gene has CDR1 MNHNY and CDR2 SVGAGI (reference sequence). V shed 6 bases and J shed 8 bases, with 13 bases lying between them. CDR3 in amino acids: CASSLPGRGYTF. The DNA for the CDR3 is TGTGCCAGCAGCCTCCCCGGACGAGGCTACACCTTC.

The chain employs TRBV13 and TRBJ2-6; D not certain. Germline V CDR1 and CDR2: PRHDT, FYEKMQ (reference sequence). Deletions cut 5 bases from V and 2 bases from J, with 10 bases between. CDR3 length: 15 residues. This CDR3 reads CASSRTMTGANVLTF. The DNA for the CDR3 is TGTGCCAGCAGCAGAACAATGACTGGGGCCAACGTCCTGACTTTC.

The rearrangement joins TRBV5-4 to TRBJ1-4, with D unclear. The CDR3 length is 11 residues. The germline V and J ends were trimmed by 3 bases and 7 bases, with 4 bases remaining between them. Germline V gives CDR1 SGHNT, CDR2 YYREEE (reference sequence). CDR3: CASSYSEKLFF. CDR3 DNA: TGTGCCAGCAGCTATAGTGAAAAACTGTTTTTT.